Listed below are T cell receptor beta chains from one sample, sequenced in a study of blood T cell repertoires in COVID-19. This table comes from immunoSEQ multiplex PCR, and its TCRdb copy is limited to in-frame clones, with some not included. The data show roughly 250,000 clones, around four fifths seen once. The sequencing sample was made of peripheral blood. Receptor source: a woman in her seventies with acute or convalescent COVID-19. Both conserved end residues are part of each CDR3. Fields, in order: J gene, D gene, V gene, clone size, CDR3 protein, CDR3 DNA. The D gene is left open where the match is weak. For some rows the clone size is stated as once, few or many, or as a class when expanded; others skip it.

TRBJ2-3 TRBD2 TRBV4-2 once CASSQGSGGGAKDTQYF TGTGCCAGCAGCCAAGGGAGCGGCGGGGGGGCCAAAGATACGCAGTATTTT
TRBJ2-5 NA TRBV18 NA CASSPPGAQETQYF TGTGCCAGCTCACCCCCAGGGGCCCAAGAGACCCAGTACTTC
TRBJ1-2 TRBD1 TRBV6-5 NA CASSWGQGVDYGYTF TGTGCCAGCAGTTGGGGACAGGGGGTCGACTATGGCTACACCTTC
TRBJ1-2 NA TRBV18 NA CASSPGQPPGGYTF TGTGCCAGCTCACCCGGACAGCCCCCGGGAGGCTACACCTTC
TRBJ1-2 TRBD1 TRBV19 NA CASTRDRGFYGYTF TGTGCCAGTACTCGAGACAGGGGGTTCTATGGCTACACCTTC
TRBJ2-7 TRBD1 TRBV19 NA CASSLRQGYEQYF TGTGCCAGTAGTCTGCGACAGGGGTACGAGCAGTACTTC
TRBJ1-5 NA TRBV2 NA CASSERRDFQPQHF TGTGCCAGCAGTGAGCGCAGGGATTTTCAGCCCCAGCATTTT
TRBJ2-1 TRBD2 TRBV5-8 NA CASSLRAGGVNNEQFF TGTGCCAGCAGCTTGCGAGCGGGGGGAGTAAACAATGAGCAGTTCTTC
TRBJ1-6 NA TRBV15 NA CATSRDRLSNSPLHF TGTGCCACCAGCAGAGATCGACTTAGCAATTCACCCCTCCACTTT
TRBJ2-5 NA TRBV5-1 NA CASSLGQGGQYF TGCGCCAGCAGCTTGGGGCAGGGAGGCCAGTACTTC
TRBJ1-5 TRBD1 TRBV7-2 NA CASSLYPGQGSGQPQHF TGTGCCAGCAGCCTCTACCCGGGACAGGGGAGCGGACAGCCCCAGCATTTT
TRBJ2-7 TRBD1 TRBV19 NA CASSTGGAREQYF TGTGCCAGTAGTACAGGGGGCGCGAGGGAGCAGTACTTC
TRBJ1-1 NA TRBV28 NA CASSLQDRMNTEAFF TGTGCCAGCAGTTTACAGGACAGAATGAACACTGAAGCTTTCTTT
TRBJ2-5 TRBD1 TRBV11-2 NA CASTTDRVETQYF TGTGCCAGCACAACTGACAGGGTGGAGACCCAGTACTTC
TRBJ2-3 NA TRBV5-6 NA CASSLGEAGNTDTQYF TGTGCCAGCAGCTTGGGTGAGGCGGGAAACACAGATACGCAGTATTTT
TRBJ1-3 NA TRBV3-1/TRBV3-2 NA CASSSGRAGNTIYF TGTGCCAGCAGCTCGGGCAGGGCTGGAAACACCATATATTTT
TRBJ2-1 TRBD1 TRBV6-5 NA CASSRDRGGYNEQFF TGTGCCAGCAGTAGGGACAGGGGGGGCTACAATGAGCAGTTCTTC
TRBJ2-1 NA TRBV4-2 NA CASSQDLVGSSYNEQFF TGTGCCAGCAGCCAAGATCTCGTGGGGAGCTCCTACAATGAGCAGTTCTTC
TRBJ1-3 NA TRBV9 NA CASSASHAGNTIYF TGTGCCAGCAGCGCGAGCCATGCGGGAAACACCATATATTTT
TRBJ2-7 TRBD1 TRBV11-2 NA CASSWTGDREQYF TGTGCCAGCAGCTGGACAGGGGATCGCGAGCAGTACTTC
TRBJ1-2 NA TRBV6-2/TRBV6-3 NA CASSYSAGGDGYTF TGTGCCAGCAGTTACTCAGCAGGAGGGGACGGCTACACCTTC
TRBJ1-2 NA TRBV6-5 NA CASSTGFDYGYTF TGTGCCAGCAGCACCGGTTTTGACTATGGCTACACCTTC
TRBJ2-3 NA TRBV15 NA CATSRDLSTDTQYF TGTGCCACCAGCAGAGACCTAAGCACAGATACGCAGTATTTT
TRBJ1-5 TRBD1 TRBV7-2 NA CASSLVGQGSNQPQHF TGTGCCAGCAGCTTAGTAGGACAGGGTTCAAATCAGCCCCAGCATTTT
TRBJ1-5 NA TRBV5-1 NA CASSLESGSNQPQHF TGCGCCAGCAGCTTGGAGTCAGGAAGCAATCAGCCCCAGCATTTT
TRBJ1-3 TRBD1 TRBV5-4 NA CASSPDRAGNTIYF TGTGCCAGCAGTCCCGACAGGGCTGGAAACACCATATATTTT
TRBJ2-1 NA TRBV5-4 NA CASSSTPPGSDEQFF TGTGCCAGCAGCTCGACCCCGCCAGGGTCGGATGAGCAGTTCTTC
TRBJ1-2 NA TRBV30 once CAWSQPRGGYTF TGTGCCTGGAGTCAGCCCCGAGGTGGCTACACCTTC
TRBJ1-1 TRBD1 TRBV19 NA CASSKGGGNTEAFF TGTGCCAGTAGTAAAGGGGGCGGGAACACTGAAGCTTTCTTT
TRBJ1-6 NA TRBV10-3 few CAISGQANSPLHF TGTGCCATCAGTGGACAGGCGAATTCACCCCTCCACTTT
TRBJ1-2 NA TRBV30 NA CAWRTANYGYTF TGTGCCTGGCGGACAGCTAACTATGGCTACACCTTC
TRBJ1-2 NA TRBV6-5 few CASSYSTARPENGYTF TGTGCCAGCAGTTACTCGACTGCGAGGCCAGAGAATGGCTACACCTTC
TRBJ1-4 NA TRBV5-1 NA CASSSNSNEKLFF TGCGCCAGCAGCTCTAATTCTAATGAAAAACTGTTTTTT
TRBJ1-5 NA TRBV21-1 few CARGTGSFNQPQHF TGTGCCAGAGGAACAGGCAGTTTCAATCAGCCCCAGCATTTT
TRBJ1-5 TRBD1 TRBV27 few CASSLRQGAGQPQHF TGTGCCAGCAGTTTAAGGCAGGGGGCAGGACAGCCCCAGCATTTT
TRBJ2-3 NA TRBV19 NA CASSIGSGKDTQYF TGTGCCAGTAGTATAGGGTCCGGGAAGGATACGCAGTATTTT
TRBJ1-4 TRBD1 TRBV5-1 NA CASSLRTGLGEKLFF TGCGCCAGCAGCCTTAGGACAGGACTGGGTGAAAAACTGTTTTTT
TRBJ1-2 NA TRBV28 NA CASRQGNYGYTF TGTGCCAGCAGGCAGGGCAACTATGGCTACACCTTC
TRBJ1-6 NA TRBV7-9 once CASSSTGISPLHF TGTGCCAGCAGCTCGACAGGCATTTCACCCCTCCACTTT
TRBJ2-7 NA TRBV5-5 NA CASSSWQDEQYF TGTGCCAGCAGCTCTTGGCAGGACGAGCAGTACTTC
TRBJ2-7 TRBD2 TRBV7-2 few CASSLGLAGEQYF TGTGCCAGCAGCTTAGGACTAGCGGGGGAGCAGTACTTC
TRBJ2-1 NA TRBV14 NA CASSQDAGSSYNEQFF TGTGCCAGCAGCCAAGATGCGGGGAGCTCCTACAATGAGCAGTTCTTC
TRBJ1-1 TRBD1 TRBV7-8 NA CASSLRQGAMNTEAFF TGTGCCAGCAGCTTGCGACAGGGCGCAATGAACACTGAAGCTTTCTTT
TRBJ2-1 NA TRBV29-1 NA CSAGLSNEQFF TGCAGTGCCGGACTGAGCAATGAGCAGTTCTTC
TRBJ1-1 NA TRBV7-2 NA CASSPGPGNPEAFF TGTGCCAGCAGCCCAGGGCCAGGGAACCCTGAAGCTTTCTTT
TRBJ1-5 TRBD1 TRBV3-1/TRBV3-2 NA CASSPRTGGNQPQHF TGTGCCAGCAGCCCTAGGACAGGGGGGAATCAGCCCCAGCATTTT
TRBJ1-2 TRBD1 TRBV5-5 few CASSPGTGRYGYTF TGTGCCAGCAGCCCTGGGACAGGGAGATATGGCTACACCTTC
TRBJ1-6 NA TRBV5-1 NA CASSLGTVTSPLHF TGCGCCAGCAGCTTGGGCACTGTCACCTCACCCCTCCACTTT
TRBJ1-1 NA TRBV7-2 NA CASSPKRGDTEAFF TGTGCCAGCAGCCCTAAACGGGGGGACACTGAAGCTTTCTTT
TRBJ2-6 NA TRBV2 NA CASSVEQLTSGANVLTF TGTGCCAGCAGTGTCGAACAGCTTACCTCTGGGGCCAACGTCCTGACTTTC
TRBJ1-1 TRBD1 TRBV3-1/TRBV3-2 NA CASSQALDREEKAFF TGTGCCAGCAGCCAGGCACTAGACAGGGAAGAAAAAGCTTTCTTT